This is a list of T cell receptor beta chains from one sample in a study of blood T cell repertoires in COVID-19. Only in-frame clones appear in the TCRdb table, and some are missing; sequencing was by immunoSEQ multiplex PCR. The table lists some 290,000 clones, 75% to 90% of them singletons. Sequences were obtained from peripheral blood. The source is a man between 60 and 75 years old who had recovered from COVID-19. CDR3s include the opening cysteine and the closing phenylalanine or tryptophan. A D gene is named only where the DNA matches it firmly. The size of a clone is reported for some rows only, either as once, few or many, or as a class for expanded clones.

V gene	clone size	D gene	J gene	CDR3 DNA	CDR3 protein
TRBV19	.	TRBD1	TRBJ1-5	TGTGCCAGTAGTACCCGGGACAGGGGTGGTAATCAGCCCCAGCATTTT	CASSTRDRGGNQPQHF
TRBV28	many	TRBD1	TRBJ2-7	TGTGCCAGCAGTTTATTTGGACAGGGAATTGTCTACGAGCAGTACTTC	CASSLFGQGIVYEQYF
TRBV2	.	TRBD1	TRBJ1-2	TGTGCCAGCAGCGCAGGGGGATCGTATGGCTACACCTTC	CASSAGGSYGYTF
TRBV3-1/TRBV3-2	.	TRBD1	TRBJ1-6	TGTGCCAGCAGCCAAGGACAGGGGAGGGAATCACCCCTCCACTTT	CASSQGQGRESPLHF
TRBV6-5	.	.	TRBJ2-7	TGTGCCAGCAGTTCACTCTACGAGCAGTACTTC	CASSSLYEQYF
TRBV5-1	.	TRBD2	TRBJ2-3	TGCGCCAGCAGCTTACAGCTAGCGGGAGTTTCAGATACGCAGTATTTT	CASSLQLAGVSDTQYF
TRBV7-2	.	.	TRBJ2-5	TGTGCCAGCAGCCAAAGCCAAGGGGCCCAGTACTTC	CASSQSQGAQYF
TRBV18	.	TRBD1	TRBJ1-3	TGTGCCAGCTCACCGGCGACAGGGTCTGGAAACACCATATATTTT	CASSPATGSGNTIYF
TRBV11-2	.	.	TRBJ2-1	TGTGCCAGCAGCTTAGTCAGGGTCTCCTACAATGAGCAGTTCTTC	CASSLVRVSYNEQFF
TRBV2	.	TRBD1	TRBJ1-4	TGTGCCAGCAGTGGTACAGGGGGCGCGTTTGGTAATGAAAAACTGTTTTTT	CASSGTGGAFGNEKLFF
TRBV1	.	.	TRBJ1-1	TGCACCAGCAGCCAAGATCTATCAGGGTTGAACACTGAAGCTTTCTTT	CTSSQDLSGLNTEAFF
TRBV9	.	.	TRBJ1-1	TGTGCCAGCAGCGCCGGGACACTGAACACTGAAGCTTTCTTT	CASSAGTLNTEAFF
TRBV14	.	TRBD1	TRBJ1-6	TGTGCCAGCAGCTTAAGCCGGGACAGGGGTCACTATAATTCACCCCTCCACTTT	CASSLSRDRGHYNSPLHF
TRBV4-2	once	TRBD2	TRBJ2-5	TGTGCCAGCAGCCAACCTGGGACTAGCGGGGGGGCCGCAGAGACCCAGTACTTC	CASSQPGTSGGAAETQYF
TRBV30	.	TRBD2	TRBJ2-5	TGTGCCTGGAGCCTTAGCGGGAGAACAGAGACCCAGTACTTC	CAWSLSGRTETQYF
TRBV9	.	.	TRBJ1-6	TGTGCCAGCGGCAAGTCTAGCTCCTATAATTCACCCCTCCACTTT	CASGKSSSYNSPLHF
TRBV5-1	.	.	TRBJ2-2	TGCGCCAGCAGTAGAGGGACCGGGGAGCTGTTTTTT	CASSRGTGELFF
TRBV5-1	.	.	TRBJ1-1	TGCGCCAGCAGCTTGGTAGGACAGACGAACACTGAAGCTTTCTTT	CASSLVGQTNTEAFF
TRBV5-1	.	.	TRBJ2-1	TGCGCCAGCAGCCGTGAGACAGCCTACAATGAGCAGTTCTTC	CASSRETAYNEQFF
TRBV19	.	.	TRBJ2-6	TGTGCCAGTAGTGTCTGGCAGGGCTTAGCTGGGGCCAACGTCCTGACTTTC	CASSVWQGLAGANVLTF
TRBV10-2	.	TRBD1	TRBJ1-2	TGCGCCAGCAGTCTCCAGGGACAGTCTTCTACGGGCTACACCTTC	CASSLQGQSSTGYTF
TRBV6-5	.	.	TRBJ2-2	TGTGCCAGCAGTCCGCACCAGGGCGGGGAGCTGTTTTTT	CASSPHQGGELFF
TRBV7-7	.	.	TRBJ2-2	TGTGCTAGCAGCCCACAAAAGGCGGGGTCCGGGGAGCTGTTTTTT	CASSPQKAGSGELFF
TRBV9	.	.	TRBJ2-3	TGTGCCAGCAGCACCACGGGGGGCCTCGATACGCAGTATTTT	CASSTTGGLDTQYF
TRBV18	.	TRBD1	TRBJ1-5	TGTGCCAGCTCACCGGACAGGGGCTGGGCTCAGCCCCAGCATTTT	CASSPDRGWAQPQHF
TRBV7-3	.	TRBD2	TRBJ2-1	TGTGCCAGCAGCTTTCTCGACTCCGGGGGGGAGCAGTTCTTC	CASSFLDSGGEQFF
TRBV27	.	TRBD1	TRBJ1-6	TGTGCCAGCAGTTTCCAGGGGGTGGTTAATTCACCCCTCCACTTT	CASSFQGVVNSPLHF
TRBV20-1	.	TRBD2	TRBJ2-2	TGCAGTGCTAGTATGGTAGCGGGAGTGGGGGAGCTGTTTTTT	CSASMVAGVGELFF
TRBV7-2	.	.	TRBJ2-1	TGTGCCAGCAGCTTTAGGCGGATGGGTGAGCAGTTCTTC	CASSFRRMGEQFF
TRBV2	.	.	TRBJ2-6	TGTGCCAGCAGCACAGGATCTGGGGCCAACGTCCTGACTTTC	CASSTGSGANVLTF
TRBV19	.	TRBD2	TRBJ2-6	TGTGCCAGTAGTGCCGGGAGGTCCTCTGGGGCCAACGTCCTGACTTTC	CASSAGRSSGANVLTF
TRBV5-1	.	TRBD2	TRBJ2-7	TGCGCCAGCAGCCCCAGGGCGGGAGGTACCAACGAGCAGTACTTC	CASSPRAGGTNEQYF
TRBV27	.	TRBD2	TRBJ2-7	TGTGCCAGCAGTCTCCAGGTTACTAGCGGCCAGGGGGAGCAGTACTTC	CASSLQVTSGQGEQYF
TRBV15	.	TRBD2	TRBJ2-7	TGTGCCACCAGCGCCCCCGGGACTAGCGGGGGGGGCTCCTACGAGCAGTACTTC	CATSAPGTSGGGSYEQYF
TRBV4-1	few	.	TRBJ1-2	TGCGCCAGCAGCCAAATAGACAGCGCTAACTATGGCTACACCTTC	CASSQIDSANYGYTF
TRBV5-1	.	TRBD1	TRBJ1-1	TGCGCCAGCAGCTTGGCCCGGACAGGGGAGACTGAAGCTTTCTTT	CASSLARTGETEAFF
TRBV10-1	.	.	TRBJ1-2	TGCGCCAGCAGTGACCACGTCGGTTTCGGCTACACCTTC	CASSDHVGFGYTF
TRBV7-3	.	TRBD2	TRBJ2-2	TGTGCCAGCAGCTTAATTGGACTAGCGGGGACCGGGGAGCTGTTTTTT	CASSLIGLAGTGELFF
TRBV5-1	.	TRBD1	TRBJ2-7	TGCGCCAGCAGCTTGGCCGCGACAGGGCAGGGCGAGCAGTACTTC	CASSLAATGQGEQYF
TRBV14	.	.	TRBJ1-1	TGTGCCAGCAGCCAAGAATCCTACAGATTAGACACTGAAGCTTTCTTT	CASSQESYRLDTEAFF
TRBV5-1	.	TRBD2	TRBJ2-3	TGCGCCAGCAGCTTGGGGGGGACTAGCGGGGATACGCAGTATTTT	CASSLGGTSGDTQYF
TRBV11-2	.	.	TRBJ1-6	TGTGCCAGCAGCCCTGACGACCGGGATTTGGCCCTCCACTTT	CASSPDDRDLALHF
TRBV29-1	.	.	TRBJ2-3	TGCAGCGTTGTCTCCCGGGGAGGAGGCACAGATACGCAGTATTTT	CSVVSRGGGTDTQYF
TRBV27	.	.	TRBJ2-7	TGTGCCAGCGCGGATGGTAGGGGCAGGCGGAACGAGCAGTACTTC	CASADGRGRRNEQYF
TRBV5-1	.	.	TRBJ1-1	TGCGCCAGCACCTCCTGGGTTTCAGGGGCAAACACTGAAGCTTTCTTT	CASTSWVSGANTEAFF
TRBV19	.	TRBD1	TRBJ1-5	TGTGCCAGTAGTATAGAGGGACAGGGTAACCAGCCCCAGCATTTT	CASSIEGQGNQPQHF
TRBV7-9	.	TRBD1	TRBJ2-4	TGTGCCAGCAGCCCCACGGACAGGACCACCAAAAACATTCAGTACTTC	CASSPTDRTTKNIQYF